Listed here are 22 T cell receptor beta chains from one sample, sequenced in a study of human T cells and chemical hapten exposure. Using its own MiXCR run on the RACE reads, TCRdb lists one record per CDR3 protein. The table records approximately 370,000 distinct CDR3 sequences, about 5% of them present only once. Time point denoted: pre-sensitization, week 0. Stated treatment: therapeutic diphenylcyclopropenone sensitization with weekly scalp DPC. The sample in question was whole blood, obtained in connection with sensitization to the hapten diphenylcyclopropenone (DPC). These receptor sequences come from a woman younger than 30 with alopecia areata. Some clones in this sample may be carry-over from other donors' samples.

This clonotype came up a few times. The rearrangement links TRBV4-3 to TRBJ1-1; D gene ambiguous. Germline V gives CDR1 LGHNA, CDR2 YSLEER. The CDR3 extends over 14 amino acids. Trimming shortened V by 4 bases and J by 5 bases, and 14 bases separated the two germline ends. This CDR3 is CASSLSTRGTEAFF. The CDR3 DNA follows: TGCGCCAGCAGCCTTTCGACTCGAGGGACTGAAGCTTTCTTT.

V is TRBV2 and J is TRBJ1-2; the D is unclear. Germline-derived CDR1 and CDR2 are SNHLY and FYNNEI. Between the trimmed V and J ends, which lost 7 bases and 2 bases, there was a span of 14 bases. CDR3 size: 14 residues. The CDR3 is CASIEQNTNYGYTF. The DNA of the CDR3 is TGTGCCAGCATCGAACAGAACACGAACTATGGCTACACCTTC.

CDR3 residues: CASSVLGFTDTQYF. The CDR3 DNA sequence: TGTGCCAGCAGCGTATTAGGGTTCACAGATACGCAGTATTTT. The J gene is TRBJ2-3, the V gene TRBV9; D uncertain. This CDR3 region has 14 residues. Germline-derived CDR1 and CDR2 are SGDLS and YYNGEE. V gave up 1 base and J gave up 2 bases, with 8 bases separating them. The full variable domain, its missing parts supplied by reference TRBV9 and TRBJ2-3, is DSGVTQTPKHLITATGQRVTLRCSPRSGDLSVYWYQQSLDQGLQFLIQYYNGEERAKGNILERFSAQQFPDLHSELNLSSLELGDSALYFCASSVLGFTDTQYFGPGTRLTVL.

This sequence joins TRBV20-1 and TRBJ2-3; D may be TRBD1 or TRBD2 (6 bases each). CDR1 DFQATT and CDR2 SNEGSKA come from the germline V gene (reference sequence). Trimming took off 6 bases at V and 4 bases at J, with 17 bases between the two ends. The CDR3 spans 14 residues. CDR3 in DNA: TGCAGTGCCCCTAGGGGGGAAGGCGCAGATACGCAGTATTTT. Translation gives CSAPRGEGADTQYF.

This clonotype was recorded many times. The rearrangement joins TRBV4-1 to TRBJ1-1, with D uncertain. Trimming took 1 base from V and 1 from J, leaving 7 bases between them. The CDR3 sequence is 14 residues long. Germline lookup yields CDR1 MGHRA and CDR2 YSYEKL. The CDR3 is CASSQVEGNTEAFF. DNA of the CDR3: TGCGCCAGCAGCCAAGTTGAGGGGAACACTGAAGCTTTCTTT.

This clonotype was counted between two and nine times. This chain uses TRBV25-1 with TRBJ1-4; D is uncertain. This CDR3 region has 14 residues. The germline V and J ends were trimmed by 1 base and 12 bases, with 15 bases remaining between them. Germline V gene lookup returns CDR1 MGHDK and CDR2 SYGVNS. CDR3 in DNA: TGTGCCAGCAGTGAATTGATCACTCCGTGGGAACTGTTTTTT. Translation: CASSELITPWELFF.

DNA for the CDR3: TGTGCCAGCAGCCCTCGGCCCGAGGGAATGAATGAGCAGTTCTTC. Protein sequence: CASSPRPEGMNEQFF. The chain is built from TRBV12-3 or TRBV12-4 and TRBJ2-1, with D possibly TRBD2 on 5 matching bases. CDR3 length: 15 amino acids. Trimming shortened V by 6 bases and J by 7 bases, and 19 bases separated the two germline ends.

The chain carries TRBV7-9 and TRBJ2-3; perhaps TRBD2 as D (6 bases). The CDR3 is 16 amino acids. CDR1 is SEHNR and CDR2 is FQNEAQ in the germline V gene (reference sequence). V lost 2 bases and J lost 0, with 12 bases in between. This CDR3 is CASSLIGGASTDTQYF. The CDR3 DNA reads TGTGCCAGCAGCTTAATCGGCGGGGCCAGCACAGATACGCAGTATTTT.

This clonotype was found a few times. In nucleotides, the CDR3 is TGCGCCAGCAGCGCGGGACAGAACACTGAAGCTTTCTTT. The encoded protein is CASSAGQNTEAFF. V usage is TRBV5-1 and J usage is TRBJ1-1; a possible D gene is TRBD1 (6 bases). CDR3 length: 13 residues. Germline V gene lookup returns CDR1 SGHRS and CDR2 YFSETQ. Trimming pared 4 bases from V and 1 base from J, leaving 8 bases between.

At least ten counts were recorded for this clonotype. CDR3 loop: CASSQDSRSDSYGYTF. The CDR3 coding sequence is TGTGCCAGCAGCCAAGACTCGAGGTCGGACAGCTATGGCTACACCTTC. This chain links TRBV14 with TRBJ1-2; a possible D gene is TRBD1 (6 bases). This CDR3 is built from 16 residues. CDR1 and CDR2 (germline): SGHDN, FVKESK. Trimming left V 0 bases short and J 4 bases short, with 15 bases between.

There are many counts of this clonotype. The chain uses TRBV24-1 and TRBJ2-3; no clear D gene. This CDR3 has 17 amino acids. CDR1 is KGHDR and CDR2 is SFDVKD in the germline V gene. V dropped 2 bases and J dropped 0 bases, with 14 bases sitting between them. CDR3 nucleotide sequence: TGTGCCACCAGTGATTCTAGAATTGGACCTAGCACAGATACGCAGTATTTT. This translates into CATSDSRIGPSTDTQYF.

This clonotype was detected ten times or more. This rearrangement joins TRBV6-2 or TRBV6-3 to TRBJ2-3; 7 bases align to TRBD2. Germline CDR1 is MNHEY and CDR2 is SVGEGT. V was clipped by 4 bases and J by 5 bases; unmatched bases: 12. This CDR3 is 16 amino acids long. CDR3 protein: CASSSLAERVQDTQYF. The CDR3, as DNA: TGTGCCAGCAGTTCCCTAGCGGAAAGGGTCCAAGATACGCAGTATTTT.

This clonotype turned up a few times. The chain uses TRBV7-2 and TRBJ1-5; no reliable D call. Trimming took 1 base from V and 13 from J, leaving 14 bases between them. The CDR3 contains 13 residues. The germline V gene encodes CDR1 SGHTA and CDR2 FQGNSA. CDR3 in DNA: TGTGCCAGCAGCTTAGAAATTGCGGCTTCTCAGCATTTT. The encoded protein is CASSLEIAASQHF.

A few counts support this clonotype. The chain couples TRBV2 to TRBJ1-2, with D possibly being TRBD1 (6 bases). CDR3 length: 15 amino acids. Germline loops: CDR1 SNHLY, CDR2 FYNNEI. V lost 7 bases and J lost 6, with 21 bases in between. CDR3 nucleotide sequence: TGTGCCAGCACCAACATTCTACAGGGAAGGAATGGCTACACCTTC. It yields the protein CASTNILQGRNGYTF.

This clonotype was recorded at least ten times. V and J are TRBV29-1 and TRBJ1-2; D perhaps matches TRBD1 (5 bases). V lost 3 bases, J lost 5 bases, and 13 bases lay in between. CDR1 is SQVTM and CDR2 is ANQGSEA in the germline V gene. The CDR3 has 13 amino acids. CDR3 in DNA: TGCAGCGTTGAGGAAGACAGTCTTTATGGCTACACCTTC. Amino acids: CSVEEDSLYGYTF.

This clonotype was detected ten times or more. The gene calls are TRBV7-2 and TRBJ1-5; D remains ambiguous. The CDR3 spans 13 residues. The V end was cut by 1 base, the J end by 7 bases, with 8 bases between. CDR1 and CDR2 (germline): SGHTA, FQGNSA. In DNA, the CDR3 is TGTGCCAGCAGCTTAGAAACTAACCAGCCCCAGCATTTT. As protein: CASSLETNQPQHF.

The chain has TRBV20-1 and TRBJ2-1; D gene ambiguous. CDR3 length: 11 residues. CDR1 is DFQATT, CDR2 SNEGSKA, per germline (reference sequence). Trimming removed 6 bases from V and 5 bases from J, with 8 bases in between. For the CDR3, the DNA is TGCAGTGCCGACCCCAACAATGAGCAGTTCTTC. Residues: CSADPNNEQFF.

In this sample, this clonotype turned up a few times. The chain has TRBV7-9 and TRBJ2-1; D not resolved. The CDR3 extends over 15 amino acids. Germline V lookup: CDR1 SEHNR, CDR2 FQNEAQ (reference sequence). V shed 4 bases and J shed 8 bases, with 18 bases lying between them. The CDR3 DNA follows: TGTGCCAGCAGCTCTTACGTGCCCCTGAGCCATGAGCAGTTCTTC. Amino acid sequence: CASSSYVPLSHEQFF. The whole variable domain, filled in from reference TRBV7-9 and TRBJ2-1, reads DTGVSQNPRHKITKRGQNVTFRCDPISEHNRLYWYRQTLGQGPEFLTYFQNEAQLEKSRLLSDRFSAERPKGSFSTLEIQRTEQGDSAMYLCASSSYVPLSHEQFFGPGTRLTVL.

This clonotype was found many times. The V and J genes are TRBV12-3 or TRBV12-4 and TRBJ1-1; possibly TRBD1 for D (6 bases). The CDR3 consists of 15 residues. With 6 bases removed from V and 5 bases from J, the gap between germline ends came to 19 bases. The CDR3 reads CASSHPEGGRTEAFF. The CDR3 nucleotides read TGTGCCAGCAGCCACCCCGAAGGGGGGAGGACTGAAGCTTTCTTT.

The chain combines TRBV7-2 with TRBJ2-7; TRBD2 matches 8 bases. V was pared by 2 bases and J by 7 bases, with 7 bases of the junction left unmatched. Germline CDR1 reads SGHTA; CDR2 reads FQGNSA. CDR3 length: 14 residues. In DNA, the CDR3 is TGTGCCAGCAGCTTATCGTGGACTAGCTGTGAGCAGTACTTC. This encodes CASSLSWTSCEQYF. The full variable domain, completed using reference TRBV7-2 and TRBJ2-7, is GAGVSQSPSNKVTEKGKDVELRCDPISGHTALYWYRQSLGQGLEFLIYFQGNSAPDKSGLPSDRFSAERTGGSVSTLTIQRTQQEDSAVYLCASSLSWTSCEQYFGPGTRLTVT.

The chain couples TRBV5-4 to TRBJ2-7, with 8 nucleotides matching TRBD1. CDR3 length: 14 amino acids. The V gene end was trimmed by 2 bases and the J gene end by 4 bases; junction bases not matched to a gene: 5. The germline V gene encodes CDR1 SGHNT and CDR2 YYREEE (reference sequence). The CDR3 region has the DNA TGTGCCAGCAGCTTCGCAGGGGGCGTATACGAGCAGTACTTC. This codes for CASSFAGGVYEQYF.

This clonotype has at least ten counts. This rearrangement joins TRBV10-3 to TRBJ1-5, with TRBD1 matching 8 bases. This CDR3 is built from 16 residues. V shed 3 bases, J shed 6 bases, and the junction held 10 bases outside the gene matches. Germline CDR1 ENHRY, CDR2 SYGVKD. The CDR3 DNA reads as TGTGCCATCAGTGAAACTCAGGGGGCTTGGGGTCAGCCCCAGCATTTT. Its translation is CAISETQGAWGQPQHF.